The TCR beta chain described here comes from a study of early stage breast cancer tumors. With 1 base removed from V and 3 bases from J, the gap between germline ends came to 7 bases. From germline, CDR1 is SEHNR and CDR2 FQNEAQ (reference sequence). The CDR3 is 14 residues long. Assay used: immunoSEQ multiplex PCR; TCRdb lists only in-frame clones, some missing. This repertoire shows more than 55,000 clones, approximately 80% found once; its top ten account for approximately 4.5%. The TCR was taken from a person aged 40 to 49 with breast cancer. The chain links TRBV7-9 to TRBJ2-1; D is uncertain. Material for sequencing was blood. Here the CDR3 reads CASSLEDHYNEQFF. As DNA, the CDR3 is TGTGCCAGCAGCTTAGAAGACCACTACAATGAGCAGTTCTTC.